What follows are 31 T cell receptor beta chains derived from one specimen sequenced in a study of identical twins. One entry per CDR3 protein, called by TCRdb with MiXCR from the 5' RACE reads. There are about 890,000 distinct CDR3 sequences in the sample; about 12% occur only once, and around 1.5% lies in the top ten. The same data also went into a second study, on yellow fever vaccine responses in identical twins.

The material sequenced was PBMCs. The receptors shown here come from a woman aged 18-29 years in good health.

The CDR3 sequence is CASSIMSGNQPQHF. CDR3 DNA sequence: TGTGCCAGTAGTATTATGTCCGGCAATCAGCCCCAGCATTTT. The V call is TRBV19, the J call TRBJ1-5; D not certain. V was cut by 3 bases and J by 2 bases, with 8 bases left in between. This CDR3 is built from 14 residues. Germline V gene sequence: CDR1 LNHDA, CDR2 SQIVND (reference sequence).

The V call is TRBV5-8, the J call TRBJ2-5; no clear D gene. Germline assignment: CDR1 SGHTS and CDR2 YDEGEE. Trimming stripped 2 bases from V and 4 bases from J, with 12 bases between. This CDR3 has 14 amino acids. CDR3 residues: CASSLGGPPETQYF. The CDR3 DNA follows: TGTGCCAGCAGCTTAGGCGGACCCCCAGAGACCCAGTACTTC.

This rearrangement joins TRBV10-1 to TRBJ2-7, with 10 bases identical to TRBD2. The CDR3 contains 15 residues. Trimming removed 0 bases from V and 4 bases from J; junction bases left unmatched: 3. CDR1 and CDR2 from the germline V gene are WNHNN and SYGVQD (reference sequence). CDR3 protein: CASSESGLARYEQYF. The DNA of the CDR3 is TGCGCCAGCAGTGAGTCGGGACTAGCGCGGTACGAGCAGTACTTC.

The chain links TRBV7-7 to TRBJ2-5; 10 bases are shared with TRBD1. Germline V lookup: CDR1 SSHAT, CDR2 FNYEAQ (reference sequence). This CDR3 region has 14 residues. Losses at the gene ends were 6 bases for V and 4 bases for J; bases not matched to a gene: 5. Here the CDR3 DNA reads TGTGCCAGCAGTTTGACAGGGGGCATAGAGACCCAGTACTTC. Protein product: CASSLTGGIETQYF.

This clonotype appeared a few times. Since a much larger clone is just one base distant, this may be a read error. This chain's CDR3 is CASSRINTEAFF. CDR3 nucleotide sequence: TGTGCCAGCAGTCGTATCAACACTGAAGCTTTCTTT. The chain couples TRBV6-5 to TRBJ1-1; D uncertain. CDR1 is MNHEY and CDR2 is SVGAGI in the germline V gene. V lost 5 bases and J lost 2, with 6 bases in between. This CDR3 is 12 amino acids long.

The chain links TRBV12-3 or TRBV12-4 to TRBJ1-1; D is unresolved. This CDR3 is 13 amino acids long. The ends were cut back, 2 bases at V and 4 bases at J, with 8 bases in the middle. The CDR3 DNA sequence: TGTGCCAGCAGTTTATCTTGGGGCACTGAAGCTTTCTTT. Its protein is CASSLSWGTEAFF.

The chain employs TRBV12-3 or TRBV12-4 and TRBJ2-3, with a tentative D call TRBD2 (7 bases). V was pared by 5 bases and J by 9 bases, with 18 bases between. CDR3 length: 14 amino acids. The CDR3 sequence is CASSPRGGPGTQYF. In DNA form, the CDR3 reads TGTGCCAGCAGTCCAAGGGGGGGCCCCGGGACGCAGTATTTT.

The gene calls are TRBV7-9 and TRBJ2-7; TRBD2 is a possible D gene (6 bases). V shed 5 bases and J shed 1 base, with 9 bases lying between them. This CDR3 has 13 residues. Germline CDR1 is SEHNR and CDR2 is FQNEAQ (reference sequence). The CDR3 reads CASSRLVSYEQYF. The CDR3, as DNA: TGTGCCAGCAGCCGACTAGTGTCCTACGAGCAGTACTTC.

This clonotype has just a few counts. V and J are TRBV19 and TRBJ2-2; D possibly corresponds to TRBD2 (6 bases). Trimming left V 6 bases short and J 4 bases short, with 21 bases between. The CDR3 loop spans 17 amino acids. The V gene's germline CDR1 is LNHDA and CDR2 SQIVND (reference sequence). In DNA form, the CDR3 reads TGTGCCAGTAGCCAAACGCCGGGACTTTGGGGCACCGGGGAGCTGTTTTTT. Protein sequence: CASSQTPGLWGTGELFF.

This clonotype was counted once. V usage is TRBV14 and J usage is TRBJ2-5, with 7 nucleotides matching TRBD2. Germline-derived CDR1 and CDR2 are SGHDN and FVKESK. After removal of 3 bases from V and 5 bases from J, the junction contained 12 bases not matched to a gene. There are 16 residues in the CDR3. Here the CDR3 reads CASSQSSNRRGETQYF. The CDR3 DNA follows: TGTGCCAGCAGCCAGAGTTCGAACAGGCGGGGGGAGACCCAGTACTTC.

This clonotype was observed a few times. This sequence joins TRBV3-1 and TRBJ2-1, with D perhaps matching TRBD1 or TRBD2 (6 bases each). The CDR3 extends over 15 amino acids. Looked up from germline, CDR1 is LGHDT and CDR2 is YNNKEL (reference sequence). Trimming left V 2 bases short and J 4 bases short, with 12 bases between. CDR3 in amino acids: CASSQSGGLYNEQFF. In DNA form, the CDR3 reads TGTGCCAGCAGCCAATCCGGGGGCTTATACAATGAGCAGTTCTTC.

Written as DNA, the CDR3 is TGTGCCAGCAGCCACGAGGACACGGCCTCTAGCTACGAGCAGTACTTC. Translation: CASSHEDTASSYEQYF. The chain combines TRBV3-1 with TRBJ2-7, with a possible D match to TRBD1 (5 bases). The germline gives CDR1 LGHDT, CDR2 YNNKEL (reference sequence). CDR3 length: 16 amino acids. V lost 3 bases and J 3 bases, leaving 18 bases between the germline ends.

The table lists this clonotype with many counts. The V and J genes are TRBV6-1 and TRBJ1-2, with 7 bases aligning to TRBD1. After removal of 10 bases from V and 5 bases from J, the junction contained 10 bases not matched to a gene. The CDR3 is 13 residues long. Per the germline V gene, CDR1 is MNHNS and CDR2 is SASEGT. DNA of the CDR3: TGTGCCACCACGGAGGGGGCGGGTTATGGCTACACCTTC. This codes for CATTEGAGYGYTF.

Many counts were recorded for this clonotype. The CDR3 bases are TGTGCCACCAGTGATTTGCGTAGCGGAAGGGCCTACAATGAGCAGTTCTTC. Its translation is CATSDLRSGRAYNEQFF. The V and J genes are TRBV24-1 and TRBJ2-1; the D gene is possibly TRBD2 (6 bases). The CDR3 contains 17 residues. In germline, CDR1 is KGHDR, CDR2 SFDVKD. Trimming removed 0 bases at V and 2 bases at J, with 13 bases between.

This clonotype has more than one count but fewer than ten. V is TRBV28 and J is TRBJ2-7; D possibly corresponds to TRBD2 (5 bases). Germline V gives CDR1 MDHEN, CDR2 SYDVKM. The CDR3 has 17 amino acids. The V gene lost 7 bases and the J gene lost 0 bases, with 22 bases spanning the gap. The CDR3: CASTRSGLPNYSYEQYF. In DNA form, the CDR3 reads TGTGCCAGCACCCGCTCCGGACTGCCAAACTACTCCTACGAGCAGTACTTC.

This clonotype was found many times. J is TRBJ2-1 and V is TRBV4-2; the match to TRBD2 covers 10 bases. CDR3 length: 17 residues. Trimming removed 4 bases from V and 7 bases from J; junction bases left unmatched: 13. Germline assignment: CDR1 LGHNA and CDR2 YNFKEQ. As DNA, the CDR3 is TGTGCCAGCAGCCTCCCAACCTCAGCGGGGGGGCTTAATGAGCAGTTCTTC. Translation: CASSLPTSAGGLNEQFF.

The V and J genes are TRBV11-1 and TRBJ2-3, with D possibly TRBD1 on 5 matching bases. Trimming took off 1 base at V and 0 bases at J, with 17 bases between the two ends. Germline lookup yields CDR1 SGHAT and CDR2 FQDESV (reference sequence). CDR3 length: 18 amino acids. In nucleotides, the CDR3 is TGTGCCAGCAGCTTAGGGCAGGGAATAAATCCTAGCACAGATACGCAGTATTTT. It codes for CASSLGQGINPSTDTQYF. Together with reference TRBV11-1 and TRBJ2-3, the CDR3 gives the full variable domain: EAEVAQSPRYKITEKSQAVAFWCDPISGHATLYWYRQILGQGPELLVQFQDESVVDDSQLPKDRFSAERLKGVDSTLKIQPAELGDSAMYLCASSLGQGINPSTDTQYFGPGTRLTVL.

The V call is TRBV12-3 or TRBV12-4, the J call TRBJ2-3; 7 bases agree with TRBD2. The CDR3 runs 16 residues. V lost 3 bases, J lost 0 bases, and 6 bases stayed unmatched. The CDR3 bases are TGTGCCAGCAGTTTCTTTAGCGGGCCTAGCACAGATACGCAGTATTTT. This gives the protein CASSFFSGPSTDTQYF.

This clonotype was detected only a few times. The rearrangement uses TRBV7-6 and TRBJ1-1; 8 bases are a match to TRBD1. V lost 6 bases and J lost 11; bases outside the gene matches: 8. This CDR3 is 12 amino acids long. Looked up from germline, CDR1 is SGHVS and CDR2 is FNYEAQ. The CDR3 region has the DNA TGTGCCAGCAGGGGTGGACAGGGACGTGCTTTCTTT. As protein: CASRGGQGRAFF.

This clonotype was counted only a few times. The V gene is TRBV20-1, the J gene TRBJ1-5; TRBD1 agrees at 8 bases. CDR1 and CDR2 (germline): DFQATT, SNEGSKA (reference sequence). The CDR3 has 16 amino acids. The trim removed 4 bases at V and 0 bases at J, leaving 8 bases unmatched. The CDR3 DNA reads TGCAGTGCTACCGGACAGGGCCAAGATAGCAATCAGCCCCAGCATTTT. This encodes CSATGQGQDSNQPQHF.

The chain recombines TRBV21-1 with TRBJ2-5; TRBD2, the D gene given by the table, was not confirmed from the DNA. TRBV21-1 has pseudogene status. The CDR3 is 15 residues long. CDR3 protein: CASSKARLAEETQYF. The CDR3 DNA reads as TGTGCCAGCAGCAAGGCCCGGTTAGCGGAAGAGACCCAGTACTTC.

This clonotype has just a few counts. The chain uses TRBV7-3 and TRBJ1-1; D remains ambiguous. In germline, CDR1 is SGHTA, CDR2 FQGTGA. V gave up 0 bases and J gave up 5 bases, with 16 bases separating them. This CDR3 region has 16 residues. CDR3 DNA sequence: TGTGCCAGCAGCTTAACGTTCTTAGAGGGAGGGACTGAAGCTTTCTTT. Translated, it gives CASSLTFLEGGTEAFF.

The sample holds a few counts of this clonotype. V and J are TRBV24-1 and TRBJ2-7; D may match TRBD1 or TRBD2 (5 bases each). The CDR3 runs to 15 residues. Germline lookup yields CDR1 KGHDR and CDR2 SFDVKD. V was shortened by 4 bases and J by 3 bases, with 15 bases between the two germline ends. CDR3 protein: CATSDGAVSGYEQYF. The CDR3 region has the DNA TGTGCCACCAGTGACGGGGCCGTGTCGGGCTACGAGCAGTACTTC.

In this sample, this clonotype turned up a few times. The chain recombines TRBV12-3 or TRBV12-4 with TRBJ1-5, with TRBD1 matching 9 bases. The length of the CDR3 is 16 residues. The junction had 11 bases not matched to a gene; V was cut back by 5 bases and J by 6 bases. This CDR3 is CASSPRGGQGRQPQHF. In nucleotides, the CDR3 is TGTGCCAGCAGTCCCAGGGGGGGACAGGGTCGTCAGCCCCAGCATTTT.

V and J are TRBV18 and TRBJ2-3; 9 bases fit TRBD2. V lost 1 base and J lost 5; bases outside the gene matches: 7. The CDR3 length is 16 residues. Germline CDR1 is KGHSH and CDR2 is LQKENI. The CDR3: CASSPLLAGRGDTQYF. The CDR3 nucleotides read TGTGCCAGCTCACCACTCCTAGCGGGGAGAGGAGATACGCAGTATTTT. Together with reference TRBV18 and TRBJ2-3, the CDR3 gives the full variable domain: NAGVMQNPRHLVRRRGQEARLRCSPMKGHSHVYWYRQLPEEGLKFMVYLQKENIIDESGMPKERFSAEFPKEGPSILRIQQVVRGDSAAYFCASSPLLAGRGDTQYFGPGTRLTVL.

This clonotype was counted a few times. J is TRBJ2-1 and V is TRBV10-3; D might be TRBD1 or TRBD2, each matching 6 bases. This CDR3 comprises 15 residues. The ends were cut back, 4 bases at V and 0 bases at J, with 10 bases in the middle. Per the germline V gene, CDR1 is ENHRY and CDR2 is SYGVKD. For the CDR3, the DNA is TGTGCCATCAGTGGGGGGGCGGACTCCTACAATGAGCAGTTCTTC. Its translation is CAISGGADSYNEQFF.

The rearrangement links TRBV10-1 to TRBJ2-1; a weak D match, TRBD2 (6 bases). CDR3 length: 15 amino acids. The V end lost 0 bases, the J end lost 6 bases, and 12 bases lay between the germline ends. The germline V gene has CDR1 WNHNN and CDR2 SYGVQD (reference sequence). The CDR3 bases are TGCGCCAGCAGTGAGTCCCTAGCGCCTATCAATGAGCAGTTCTTC. Amino acids: CASSESLAPINEQFF.

A few counts support this clonotype. The rearrangement joins TRBV2 to TRBJ2-7; 13 bases line up with TRBD2. The V and J ends lost 4 bases and 5 bases, in that order; junction bases with no gene match: 2. This CDR3 has 14 residues. Germline CDR1 reads SNHLY; CDR2 reads FYNNEI. DNA of the CDR3: TGTGCCAGCAGTGGACTAGCGGGAGGTCACGAGCAGTACTTC. Protein product: CASSGLAGGHEQYF.

This CDR3 reads CASTSPPGGRPNEQFF. The CDR3 nucleotides are TGCGCCAGCACCTCACCCCCGGGCGGGAGACCAAATGAGCAGTTCTTC. The chain combines TRBV4-1 with TRBJ2-1, with 7 bases aligning to TRBD2. Germline CDR1 reads MGHRA; CDR2 reads YSYEKL. The CDR3 covers 16 residues. V lost 7 bases and J lost 7; bases outside the gene matches: 16.

As concerns this clonotype: Compared with germline, one end of the junction differs, possibly owing to a read error. This rearrangement joins TRBV12-3 or TRBV12-4 to TRBJ1-6; no definite D call. The CDR3 loop spans 14 amino acids. CDR3 region: CASCFGEVGSPLHF. The CDR3, as DNA: TGTGCCAGCTGTTTTGGGGAAGTGGGGTCACCCCTCCACTTT.

V gene TRBV27 combines with J gene TRBJ2-5, with 15 bases aligning to TRBD2. Germline-derived CDR1 and CDR2 are MNHEY and SMNVEV (reference sequence). The CDR3 runs 19 residues. The junction had 10 bases not matched to a gene; V was cut back by 5 bases and J by 0 bases. The CDR3 reads CASSAGLAGGSINQETQYF. The CDR3 coding sequence is TGTGCCAGCAGTGCCGGACTAGCGGGAGGGTCAATAAACCAAGAGACCCAGTACTTC.